The 14 T cell receptor beta chains presented below share a single source sample, sequenced in a study of T cell responses to AZD1222 COVID-19 vaccine. This table comes from immunoSEQ multiplex PCR, and its TCRdb copy is limited to in-frame clones, with some not included. The sample consists of about 260,000 clones, about 92% of them appearing once. The sample in question was peripheral blood, obtained on day 0 of AZD1222 vaccination. The source is an adult in good health.

The chain has TRBV6-1 and TRBJ1-1, with TRBD1 matching over 7 bases. Germline CDR1 MNHNS, CDR2 SASEGT. The CDR3 runs 14 residues. The V segment lost 3 bases and the J segment 4 bases; nucleotides outside the gene matches: 5. The CDR3 DNA is TGTGCCAGCAGTGACGACAGGGTTGGCACTGAAGCTTTCTTT. Amino acid sequence: CASSDDRVGTEAFF.

In its sample, this clone was seen once. The V and J genes are TRBV7-2 and TRBJ2-3; TRBD2 matches 9 bases. CDR3 size: 16 residues. V shed 4 bases and J 6 bases; nucleotides not matched to a gene: 11. Germline V gene sequence: CDR1 SGHTA, CDR2 FQGNSA. CDR3 residues: CASSSTSGPPGDTQYF. The CDR3 nucleotides read TGTGCCAGCAGCTCTACTAGCGGGCCCCCCGGGGATACGCAGTATTTT.

The chain carries TRBV24-1 and TRBJ1-1; 7 nucleotides agree with TRBD1. Germline loops: CDR1 KGHDR, CDR2 SFDVKD. The CDR3 is 13 residues long. V shed 7 bases and J 4 bases; nucleotides not matched to a gene: 5. CDR3 DNA: TGTGCCACCAGACCACAGGGGTCCACTGAAGCTTTCTTT. It translates to CATRPQGSTEAFF.

This sequence joins TRBV9 and TRBJ1-2; maybe TRBD1 (5 bases). Trimming left V 0 bases short and J 6 bases short, with 9 bases between. Germline CDR1 reads SGDLS; CDR2 reads YYNGEE. The CDR3 totals 13 residues. CDR3 bases: TGTGCCAGCAGCGTAGACGGGGGTGATGGCTACACCTTC. This sequence encodes CASSVDGGDGYTF.

The sample holds one count of this clone. The DNA for the CDR3 is TGCGCCAGCAGCTCGCTGGACAGTACCTCCTACGAGCAGTACTTC. It specifies CASSSLDSTSYEQYF. The rearrangement uses TRBV5-1 and TRBJ2-7, with D maybe TRBD1 (6 bases). CDR3 length: 15 amino acids. V was cut by 3 bases and J by 0 bases, with 13 bases left in between. In germline, CDR1 is SGHRS, CDR2 YFSETQ. Filled out from reference TRBV5-1 and TRBJ2-7, the complete variable domain reads KAGVTQTPRYLIKTRGQQVTLSCSPISGHRSVSWYQQTPGQGLQFLFEYFSETQRNKGNFPGRFSGRQFSNSRSEMNVSTLELGDSALYLCASSSLDSTSYEQYFGPGTRLTVT.

The V call is TRBV19, the J call TRBJ1-5; no definite D call. This CDR3 is 16 amino acids long. Trimming shortened V by 6 bases and J by 3 bases, and 18 bases separated the two germline ends. Germline-derived CDR1 and CDR2 are LNHDA and SQIVND (reference sequence). Here the CDR3 reads CASSLLWGGYNQPQHF. In nucleotides, the CDR3 is TGTGCCAGTAGCTTACTTTGGGGTGGGTACAATCAGCCCCAGCATTTT.

This chain uses TRBV2 with TRBJ2-2; 8 bases fit TRBD1. With 8 bases clipped from V and 2 bases from J, the junction kept 4 bases outside the gene matches. The germline gives CDR1 SNHLY, CDR2 FYNNEI. This CDR3 spans 14 amino acids. CDR3 region: CASAGTGNTGELFF. CDR3 coding DNA: TGTGCCAGCGCGGGGACAGGCAACACCGGGGAGCTGTTTTTT. Full variable domain (remainder filled in from reference TRBV2 and TRBJ2-2): EPEVTQTPSHQVTQMGQEVILRCVPISNHLYFYWYRQILGQKVEFLVSFYNNEISEKSEIFDDQFSVERPDGSNFTLKIRSTKLEDSAMYFCASAGTGNTGELFFGEGSRLTVL.

The chain carries TRBV19 and TRBJ1-1; D gene unclear. Trimming pared 6 bases from V and 1 base from J, leaving 12 bases between. Germline lookup yields CDR1 LNHDA and CDR2 SQIVND (reference sequence). The CDR3 consists of 14 residues. The CDR3 DNA is TGTGCCAGTAGGCTGGACCGGGCGAACACTGAAGCTTTCTTT. It yields the protein CASRLDRANTEAFF.

The rearrangement joins TRBV28 to TRBJ2-7, with 9 bases fitting TRBD1. The CDR3 is 13 residues long. The J segment lost 8 bases and the V segment lost 3 bases, leaving 5 bases of the junction unmatched. Germline lookup yields CDR1 MDHEN and CDR2 SYDVKM. CDR3 sequence (DNA): TGTGCCAGCAGTTTTGGGGACAGGGCTCAGCAGTACTTC. Its protein is CASSFGDRAQQYF.

J is TRBJ2-3 and V is TRBV7-2; 10 bases match TRBD2. The V gene end was trimmed by 3 bases and the J gene end by 3 bases; junction bases not matched to a gene: 6. Germline loops: CDR1 SGHTA, CDR2 FQGNSA. The CDR3 extends over 16 amino acids. CDR3 nucleotide sequence: TGTGCCAGCAGCTTGGGAGCGGGAGGGATAACAGATACGCAGTATTTT. It encodes CASSLGAGGITDTQYF.

The V gene is TRBV7-2, the J gene TRBJ2-5; 7 bases match TRBD2. Germline V gene data show CDR1 as SGHTA and CDR2 as FQGNSA. The V and J ends lost 4 bases and 3 bases, in that order; junction bases with no gene match: 5. The CDR3 is 14 residues long. The CDR3 DNA follows: TGTGCCAGCAGCTCCTCCCTAGCGGAAGAGACCCAGTACTTC. Translating gives CASSSSLAEETQYF.

The chain is built from TRBV2 and TRBJ1-6, with D maybe TRBD1 (5 bases). CDR3 size: 14 residues. Trimming removed 6 bases from V and 7 bases from J, with 13 bases in between. From germline, CDR1 is SNHLY and CDR2 FYNNEI. CDR3 sequence: CASRTGTVNSPLHF. CDR3 in DNA: TGTGCCAGCAGGACCGGGACCGTGAATTCACCCCTCCACTTT.

The CDR3 reads CASSVLQGAEGEQYF. The CDR3 region has the DNA TGTGCCAGCAGCGTACTTCAGGGGGCGGAGGGGGAGCAGTACTTC. The chain couples TRBV9 to TRBJ2-7; TRBD1 aligns across 8 bases. The V and J ends lost 1 base and 7 bases, in that order; junction bases with no gene match: 10. The CDR3 runs 15 residues. In germline, CDR1 is SGDLS, CDR2 YYNGEE.

This sequence joins TRBV11-2 and TRBJ2-4, with D maybe TRBD2 (5 bases). The CDR3 has 15 amino acids. Trimming took 3 bases from V and 0 from J, leaving 9 bases between them. The germline V gene encodes CDR1 SGHAT and CDR2 FQNNGV. CDR3 sequence (DNA): TGTGCCAGCAGCTTGTTAGGACTAGCCAAAAACATTCAGTACTTC. This sequence encodes CASSLLGLAKNIQYF.